This T cell receptor (beta chain) appears in the sequencing data of a study of T-cell reconstitution after alpha-beta-depleted transplantation in children. Germline V lookup: CDR1 SGHTA, CDR2 FQGNSA. Deletions cut 3 bases from V and 6 bases from J, with 10 bases between. CDR3 length: 13 residues. Turning to this clonotype: Its antigen is unidentified.

Researchers prepared the TCRbeta library using unique molecular identifiers, the study reports. TCRdb itself ran the PCR reads through MiXCR, one entry per CDR3 protein. The data hold about 440,000 distinct CDR3 sequences, with about 45% observed a single time. Broader study findings: Among T cells one year after transplant, newly produced cells accounted for most counts and diversity. It was reported that alpha-beta T cells came from several hundred expanded graft clones (about two months after transplant).

Sample: PBMCs, taken before TCRalphabeta/CD19-depleted stem cell transplant. The TCR originated in a girl aged 2-10 years with aplastic anemia, due to receive a stem cell transplant. V gene TRBV7-2 combines with J gene TRBJ2-3; unclear D gene. CDR3 DNA sequence: TGTGCCAGCAGCTTCAAAATTGTGGATACGCAGTATTTT. Its protein product is CASSFKIVDTQYF.